Shown below are 16 T cell receptor beta chains from a single sample sequenced in a study of CD4 T cells in relation to SARS-CoV-2 and coronaviruses. Which antigens these TCRs recognize remains unknown. Some clones are missing from TCRdb's copy, which holds only in-frame ones; the method was immunoSEQ multiplex PCR. This table holds about 29,000 clones, about 76% found once. CD4+ T cells from unexposed donors were obtained before the COVID-19 pandemic (2011-2018). Isolation of CD4+ T cells took place after around 11 days in culture. Sequenced: CD4+ T cells from PBMCs, cultured in vitro. The receptor set was obtained from a human donor in good health.

The chain joins TRBV23-1 to TRBJ1-2; D gene uncertain. TRBV23-1 is an ORF for which the function is uncertain. Trimming shortened V by 6 bases and J by 4 bases, and 12 bases separated the two germline ends. The CDR3 runs 13 residues. The CDR3 coding sequence is TGCGCCAGCAGCCTCACACTGATCTATGGCTACACCTTC. Translated, it gives CASSLTLIYGYTF.

The chain joins TRBV6-5 to TRBJ1-2; D is undetermined. Trimming removed 10 bases at V and 6 bases at J, with 15 bases between. Germline V lookup: CDR1 MNHEY, CDR2 SVGAGI. The CDR3 length is 12 residues. CDR3 DNA: TGTGCCACACGACGAGGTCCTGATGGCTACACCTTC. Its translation is CATRRGPDGYTF.

A few counts support this clone. This chain links TRBV2 with TRBJ2-3; possible D gene TRBD1, 6 bases. There are 12 residues in the CDR3. Germline loops: CDR1 SNHLY, CDR2 FYNNEI. The germline V and J ends were trimmed by 5 bases and 9 bases, with 12 bases remaining between them. The CDR3: CASSRDNLTQYF. The DNA of the CDR3 is TGTGCCAGCAGTCGGGACAATCTAACGCAGTATTTT.

This chain uses TRBV4-2 with TRBJ2-4, with 7 bases that match TRBD1. Per germline, CDR1 LGHNA and CDR2 YNFKEQ. The V segment lost 0 bases and the J segment 0 bases; nucleotides outside the gene matches: 8. The CDR3 extends over 18 amino acids. CDR3 DNA sequence: TGTGCCAGCAGCCAAGATCTCGACAGGGTCCTAGCCAAAAACATTCAGTACTTC. It codes for CASSQDLDRVLAKNIQYF.

This chain links TRBV7-2 with TRBJ2-7; 7 positions agree with TRBD1. With 5 bases clipped from V and 4 bases from J, the junction kept 8 bases outside the gene matches. The CDR3 sequence is 14 residues long. The germline V gene has CDR1 SGHTA and CDR2 FQGNSA. CDR3 residues: CASSTRTGIYEQYF. Here the CDR3 DNA reads TGTGCCAGCAGCACTCGGACAGGTATATACGAGCAGTACTTC. Together with reference TRBV7-2 and TRBJ2-7, the CDR3 gives the full variable domain: GAGVSQSPSNKVTEKGKDVELRCDPISGHTALYWYRQSLGQGLEFLIYFQGNSAPDKSGLPSDRFSAERTGGSVSTLTIQRTQQEDSAVYLCASSTRTGIYEQYFGPGTRLTVT.

The sample holds a few counts of this clone. The rearrangement joins TRBV9 to TRBJ1-2, with D unresolved. CDR1 SGDLS and CDR2 YYNGEE come from the germline V gene. The CDR3 contains 12 residues. Trimming removed 0 bases at V and 8 bases at J, with 8 bases between. In DNA form, the CDR3 reads TGTGCCAGCAGCGTAGGACTTGGCGGCTACACCTTC. This sequence encodes CASSVGLGGYTF. The full variable domain, with the rest looked up from reference TRBV9 and TRBJ1-2, is DSGVTQTPKHLITATGQRVTLRCSPRSGDLSVYWYQQSLDQGLQFLIQYYNGEERAKGNILERFSAQQFPDLHSELNLSSLELGDSALYFCASSVGLGGYTFGSGTRLTVV.

This clone was detected once. The chain uses TRBV5-1 and TRBJ2-2; 15 bases fit TRBD2. The V and J ends lost 4 bases and 5 bases, in that order; junction bases with no gene match: 18. This CDR3 is built from 21 residues. Germline-derived CDR1 and CDR2 are SGHRS and YFSETQ. The CDR3 loop is CASSTYPLWTSGRVKTGELFF. CDR3 DNA sequence: TGCGCCAGCAGCACTTATCCGCTCTGGACTAGCGGGAGGGTAAAGACCGGGGAGCTGTTTTTT.

The chain recombines TRBV4-1 with TRBJ1-2, with TRBD1 matching 8 bases. With V trimmed by 3 bases and J by 3 bases, 9 bases remained unmatched. The CDR3 runs 16 residues. Germline values: CDR1 MGHRA, CDR2 YSYEKL. The CDR3 loop is CASSQLGRTGHYGYTF. The CDR3 DNA reads TGCGCCAGCAGCCAGCTTGGGAGGACAGGGCACTATGGCTACACCTTC.

J is TRBJ1-6 and V is TRBV19; 10 bases are shared with TRBD1. CDR3 length equals 15 residues. V was pared by 6 bases and J by 7 bases, with 6 bases of the junction left unmatched. Germline V gene lookup returns CDR1 LNHDA and CDR2 SQIVND (reference sequence). The DNA for the CDR3 is TGTGCCAGTAGAGACAGGGGGCGCGGGAATTCACCCCTCCACTTT. Protein: CASRDRGRGNSPLHF. Filled out from reference TRBV19 and TRBJ1-6, the complete variable domain reads DGGITQSPKYLFRKEGQNVTLSCEQNLNHDAMYWYRQDPGQGLRLIYYSQIVNDFQKGDIAEGYSVSREKKESFPLTVTSAQKNPTAFYLCASRDRGRGNSPLHFGNGTRLTVT.

This sequence joins TRBV5-4 and TRBJ2-5; 12 bases agree with TRBD2. The CDR3 is made up of 14 amino acids. V was clipped by 4 bases and J by 4 bases; unmatched bases: 2. CDR1 is SGHNT, CDR2 YYREEE, per germline (reference sequence). The CDR3 loop is CASSPGLAGETQYF. Here the CDR3 DNA reads TGTGCCAGCAGCCCGGGACTAGCGGGAGAGACCCAGTACTTC.

This clone was recorded only once. V and J are TRBV4-1 and TRBJ2-7; D might be TRBD2 (6 bases). From germline, CDR1 is MGHRA and CDR2 YSYEKL. Trimming shortened V by 0 bases and J by 2 bases, and 14 bases separated the two germline ends. CDR3 size: 16 residues. Here the CDR3 reads CASSQEDWLATYEQYF. CDR3 nucleotides: TGCGCCAGCAGCCAAGAAGATTGGCTAGCGACCTACGAGCAGTACTTC.

J is TRBJ1-5 and V is TRBV7-9; TRBD1 matches 9 bases. Germline V gene sequence: CDR1 SEHNR, CDR2 FQNEAQ (reference sequence). V lost 5 bases, J lost 4 bases, and 3 bases stayed unmatched. CDR3 size: 14 residues. CDR3 sequence (DNA): TGTGCCAGCAGCCGCGGGACAGGGAATCAGCCCCAGCATTTT. It is translated as CASSRGTGNQPQHF.

The chain couples TRBV7-8 to TRBJ2-3, with D possibly matching TRBD1 (6 bases). From germline, CDR1 is SGHVS and CDR2 FQNEAQ. The CDR3 sequence is 19 residues long. The V gene lost 5 bases and the J gene lost 2 bases, with 26 bases spanning the gap. The CDR3 spells CASSRRPNPQGTVTDTQYF. The CDR3, as DNA: TGTGCCAGCAGCAGAAGACCCAACCCCCAGGGGACCGTCACAGATACGCAGTATTTT.

V usage is TRBV9 and J usage is TRBJ2-1; 10 bases match TRBD2. Germline CDR1 SGDLS, CDR2 YYNGEE. The CDR3 consists of 17 residues. J gave up 3 bases and V 2 bases, and 8 bases lay outside the gene matches. The CDR3 spells CASSVGLAGAYYNEQFF. CDR3 nucleotides: TGTGCCAGCAGCGTCGGGCTAGCGGGGGCCTACTACAATGAGCAGTTCTTC.

The chain has TRBV27 and TRBJ2-7, with D possibly matching TRBD2 (5 bases). The V end lost 6 bases, the J end lost 0 bases, and 15 bases lay between the germline ends. Germline loops: CDR1 MNHEY, CDR2 SMNVEV (reference sequence). The length of the CDR3 is 15 residues. In DNA, the CDR3 is TGTGCCAGCAGGTTCTCGAGAGGGAACTCCTACGAGCAGTACTTC. Protein sequence: CASRFSRGNSYEQYF.

This clone was picked up a small number of times. The rearrangement joins TRBV19 to TRBJ2-3; D not certain. The CDR3 is made up of 13 amino acids. CDR1 is LNHDA and CDR2 is SQIVND in the germline V gene (reference sequence). V lost 4 bases to trimming and J lost 6 bases, with 11 bases between them. CDR3 sequence: CASSTRWWDTQYF. The CDR3 DNA is TGTGCCAGTAGTACCCGATGGTGGGATACGCAGTATTTT.